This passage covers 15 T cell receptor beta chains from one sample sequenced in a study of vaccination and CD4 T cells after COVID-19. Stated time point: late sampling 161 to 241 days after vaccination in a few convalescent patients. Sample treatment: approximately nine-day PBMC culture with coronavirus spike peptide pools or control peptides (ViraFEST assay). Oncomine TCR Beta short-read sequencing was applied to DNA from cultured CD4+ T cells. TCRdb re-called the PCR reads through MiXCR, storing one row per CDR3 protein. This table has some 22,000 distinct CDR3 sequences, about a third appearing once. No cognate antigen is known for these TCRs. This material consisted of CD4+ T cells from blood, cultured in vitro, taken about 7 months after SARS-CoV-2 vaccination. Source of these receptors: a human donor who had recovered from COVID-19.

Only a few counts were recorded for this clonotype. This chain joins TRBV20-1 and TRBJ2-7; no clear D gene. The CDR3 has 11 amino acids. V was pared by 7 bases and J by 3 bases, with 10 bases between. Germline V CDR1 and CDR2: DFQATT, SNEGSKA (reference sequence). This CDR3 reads CSVQDLYEQYF. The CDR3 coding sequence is TGCAGTGTCCAGGACCTCTACGAGCAGTACTTC.

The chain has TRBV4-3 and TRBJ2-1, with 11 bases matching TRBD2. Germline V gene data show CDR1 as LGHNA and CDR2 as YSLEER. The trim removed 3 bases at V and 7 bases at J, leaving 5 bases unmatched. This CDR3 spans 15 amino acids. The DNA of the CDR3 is TGCGCCAGCAGCCACTCGTCTAGCGGGAGGAATGAGCAGTTCTTC. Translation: CASSHSSSGRNEQFF.

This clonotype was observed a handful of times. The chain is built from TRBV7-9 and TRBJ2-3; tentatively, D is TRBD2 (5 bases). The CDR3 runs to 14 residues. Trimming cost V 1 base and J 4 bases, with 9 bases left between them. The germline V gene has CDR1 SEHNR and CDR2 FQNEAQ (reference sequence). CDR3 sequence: CASSLGGSADTQYF. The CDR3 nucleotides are TGTGCCAGCAGCTTAGGAGGGAGCGCAGATACGCAGTATTTT.

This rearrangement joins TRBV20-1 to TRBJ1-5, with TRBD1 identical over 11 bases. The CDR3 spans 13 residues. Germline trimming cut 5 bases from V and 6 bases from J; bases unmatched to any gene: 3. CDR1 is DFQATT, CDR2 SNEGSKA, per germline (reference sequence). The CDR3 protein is CSAGQGAGQPQHF. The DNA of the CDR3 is TGCAGTGCTGGACAGGGGGCGGGTCAGCCCCAGCATTTT.

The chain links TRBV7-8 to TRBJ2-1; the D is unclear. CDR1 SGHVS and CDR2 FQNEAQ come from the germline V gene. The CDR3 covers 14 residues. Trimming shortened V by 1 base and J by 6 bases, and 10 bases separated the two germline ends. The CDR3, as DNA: TGTGCCAGCAGCTTAGGGCACTCGAGCAATGAGCAGTTCTTC. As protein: CASSLGHSSNEQFF.

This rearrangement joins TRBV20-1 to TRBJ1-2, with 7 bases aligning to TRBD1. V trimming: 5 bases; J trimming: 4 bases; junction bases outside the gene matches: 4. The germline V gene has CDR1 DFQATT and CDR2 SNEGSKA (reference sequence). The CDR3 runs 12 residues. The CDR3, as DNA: TGCAGTGCTGATCCAGGGGGCTATGGCTACACCTTC. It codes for CSADPGGYGYTF.

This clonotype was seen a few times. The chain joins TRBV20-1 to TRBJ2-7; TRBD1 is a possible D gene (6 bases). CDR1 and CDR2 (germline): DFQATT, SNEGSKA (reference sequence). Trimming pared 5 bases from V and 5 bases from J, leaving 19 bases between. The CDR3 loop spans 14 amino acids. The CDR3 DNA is TGCAGTGCTCCCTCGACAGGAGGTATCGACGAGCAGTACTTC. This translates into CSAPSTGGIDEQYF.

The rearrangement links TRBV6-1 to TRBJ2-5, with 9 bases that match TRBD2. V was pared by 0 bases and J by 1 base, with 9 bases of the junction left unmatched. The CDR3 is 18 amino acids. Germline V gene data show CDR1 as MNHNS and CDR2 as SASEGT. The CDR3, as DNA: TGTGCCAGCAGTGAAGCGCTTCCGACTAGCGGCCCCCAAGAGACCCAGTACTTC. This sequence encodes CASSEALPTSGPQETQYF.

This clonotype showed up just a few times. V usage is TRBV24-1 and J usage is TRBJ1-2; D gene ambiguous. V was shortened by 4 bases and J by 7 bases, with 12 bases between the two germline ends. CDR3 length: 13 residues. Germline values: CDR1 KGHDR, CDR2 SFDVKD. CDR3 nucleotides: TGTGCCACCAGTGAGGGGATCGGTTCTGGCTACACCTTC. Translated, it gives CATSEGIGSGYTF.

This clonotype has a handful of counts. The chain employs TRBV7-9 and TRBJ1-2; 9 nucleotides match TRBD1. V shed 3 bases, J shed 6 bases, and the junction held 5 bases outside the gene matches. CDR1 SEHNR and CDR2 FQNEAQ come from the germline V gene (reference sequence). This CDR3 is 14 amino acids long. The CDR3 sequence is CASSFWDRDDGYTF. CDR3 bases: TGTGCCAGCAGCTTTTGGGACAGGGACGATGGCTACACCTTC.

The CDR3 reads CASSYLTHGTGIHTQYF. As DNA, the CDR3 is TGTGCCAGCAGCTACCTGACCCACGGGACAGGGATCCATACGCAGTATTTT. The chain couples TRBV7-9 to TRBJ2-3, with 9 nucleotides matching TRBD1. The CDR3 contains 17 residues. Germline assignment: CDR1 SEHNR and CDR2 FQNEAQ (reference sequence). J lost 7 bases, V lost 4 bases, and 15 bases had no gene match.

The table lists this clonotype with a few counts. The CDR3 DNA is TGCAGTGCTAGGGACAGTCTACAAGGGGGGTCCAATGAGCAGTTCTTC. This gives the protein CSARDSLQGGSNEQFF. This sequence joins TRBV20-1 and TRBJ2-1; D assignment may be TRBD1 or TRBD2 (6 bases each). The CDR3 is 16 residues long. Trimming removed 3 bases at V and 6 bases at J, with 21 bases between. Germline loops: CDR1 DFQATT, CDR2 SNEGSKA (reference sequence).

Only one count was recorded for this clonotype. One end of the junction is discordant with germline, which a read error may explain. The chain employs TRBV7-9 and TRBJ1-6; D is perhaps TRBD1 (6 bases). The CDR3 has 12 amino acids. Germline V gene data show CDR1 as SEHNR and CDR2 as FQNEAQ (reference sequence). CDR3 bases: TGTGCCACCAGGGGAAATAATTCACTCCTCCACTTT. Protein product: CATRGNNSLLHF.

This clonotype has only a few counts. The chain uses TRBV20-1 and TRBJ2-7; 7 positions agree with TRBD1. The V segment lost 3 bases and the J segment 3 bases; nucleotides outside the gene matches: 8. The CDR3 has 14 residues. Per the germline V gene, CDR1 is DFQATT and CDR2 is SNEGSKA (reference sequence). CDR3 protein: CSARPDRSDYEQYF. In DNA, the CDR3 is TGCAGTGCTAGGCCGGACAGGAGTGACTACGAGCAGTACTTC.

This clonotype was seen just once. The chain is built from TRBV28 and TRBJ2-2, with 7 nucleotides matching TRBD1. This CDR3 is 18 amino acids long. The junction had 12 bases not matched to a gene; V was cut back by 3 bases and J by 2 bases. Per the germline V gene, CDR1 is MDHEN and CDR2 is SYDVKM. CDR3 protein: CASSFSPTGTVNTGELFF. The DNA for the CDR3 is TGTGCCAGCAGTTTCTCCCCGACCGGGACAGTTAACACCGGGGAGCTGTTTTTT.